This T cell receptor beta chain originates from a study of shared clonotypes between healthy human individuals. Sorted-subset replicate PCR reactions were performed with about 190 ng DNA, corresponding to about 30,000 T cell genomes. Clones were read by immunoSEQ multiplex PCR, and TCRdb kept only the in-frame ones, dropping some. The sample lists 2.3 million or so clones, 90% to 95% occurring once. CDR3 length: 15 amino acids. Germline lookup yields CDR1 LNHDA and CDR2 SQIVND (reference sequence). The V end was cut by 4 bases, the J end by 5 bases, with 14 bases between. Naive CD4+ cells were CD45RA-selected; the remaining cells were memory.

The sequence was obtained from a man between 18 and 29 years old in good health. Some clones in this sample may be carry-over from other donors' samples. The chain carries TRBV19 and TRBJ2-2; D gene ambiguous. The sample comprised naive CD4+ T cells from PBMCs. Specified subset: CD45RA+ positively selected. CDR3 bases: TGTGCCAGTAGTAGTTCCCTCGGTTTTACCGGGGAGCTGTTTTTT. Translated, it gives CASSSSLGFTGELFF.